This is a list of T cell receptor beta chains from one sample in a study of T cell changes during pregnancy in multiple sclerosis. Some clones are missing from TCRdb's copy, which holds only in-frame ones; the method was immunoSEQ multiplex PCR. Here the sample spans 25,000 to 35,000 clones, about 86% being singletons. This material consisted of CD4+ T cells from peripheral blood mononuclear cells, taken in the first trimester of pregnancy. All receptors come from a female donor in good health, enrolled as a control in a pregnancy study. Both conserved end residues are part of each CDR3. The D gene is left open where the match is weak. Only some rows state a clone size, as once, few, many or a class for expanded clones.

j_call,d_call,v_call,clone_size,cdr3_nt,cdr3_aa
TRBJ1-1,NA,TRBV5-5,once,TGTGCCAGCAGCTTGATGTCCTTGAACACTGAAGCTTTCTTT,CASSLMSLNTEAFF
TRBJ2-5,NA,TRBV7-3,NA,TGTGCCAGCAGCTTAGGGGGGGGACATTCCGGAGGGGAGACCCAGTACTTC,CASSLGGGHSGGETQYF
TRBJ1-1,NA,TRBV5-6,NA,TGTGCCAGCAACCATTGGGAGGGTTGGCGGGCTTTCTTT,CASNHWEGWRAFF
TRBJ2-3,NA,TRBV5-5,NA,TGTGCCAGCAGAACCCAGGCGGGATGGACAGATACGCAGTATTTT,CASRTQAGWTDTQYF
TRBJ1-1,NA,TRBV6-5,NA,TGTGCCAGCACTCCTCCGGGGGTCTACGCTGAAGCTTTCTTT,CASTPPGVYAEAFF
TRBJ1-5,TRBD1,TRBV18,NA,TGTGCCAGCTCCCAGGGGGCAAGCAATCAGCCCCAGCATTTT,CASSQGASNQPQHF
TRBJ1-3,TRBD1,TRBV5-6,NA,TGTGCCAGCAGCTTTACGGACAGGACAAACACCATATATTTT,CASSFTDRTNTIYF
TRBJ1-2,NA,TRBV14,NA,TGTGCCAGCAGCCCACACAGGGCTAACTATGGCTACACCTTC,CASSPHRANYGYTF
TRBJ2-3,TRBD2,TRBV7-2,NA,TGTGCCAGCAGCTTTAGCCCCAAAGCGGGGGGGCCGTTAGATACGCAGTATTTT,CASSFSPKAGGPLDTQYF
TRBJ1-2,NA,TRBV6-5,NA,TGTGCCAGCAGTTGGACAGCCAGGGACTATGGCTACACCTTC,CASSWTARDYGYTF